This is a list of T cell receptor beta chains from one sample in a study of blood T cell repertoires in COVID-19. Some clones are missing from TCRdb's copy, which holds only in-frame ones; the method was immunoSEQ multiplex PCR. This sample has about 200,000 clones, with roughly 80% found just once. The sequencing sample was made of peripheral blood. These receptor sequences come from a woman aged 40 to 55 with active or convalescent COVID-19. CDR3s include the opening cysteine and the closing phenylalanine or tryptophan. The D gene is left open where the match is weak.

cdr3_length j_call v_call d_call cdr3_aa
14 TRBJ2-7 TRBV3-1/TRBV3-2 . CASSQEARGYEQYF
16 TRBJ2-6 TRBV13 . CASSRNRVSGANVLTF
17 TRBJ1-2 TRBV19 TRBD1 CASSYSGTGGAGYGYTF
14 TRBJ2-1 TRBV28 . CASKQVGSYNEQFF
15 TRBJ1-2 TRBV5-1 TRBD1 CASSGSTGFDYGYTF
14 TRBJ2-1 TRBV5-4 . CASSLAVWQYEQFF
13 TRBJ2-5 TRBV24-1 . CATSKGLGETQYF
16 TRBJ1-1 TRBV11-3 TRBD1 CASMTGGFAGNTEAFF
13 TRBJ2-2 TRBV5-6 . CASSVTNTGELFF
15 TRBJ1-1 TRBV5-6 TRBD1 CASSLFGQGSTEAFF
14 TRBJ2-3 TRBV2 TRBD1 CASTRTGNTDTQYF
14 TRBJ2-1 TRBV2 TRBD2 CAGGTSGSYNEQFF
16 TRBJ1-3 TRBV28 TRBD1 CASNPSSGTGGNTIYF
11 TRBJ2-5 TRBV11-2 . CASSPSGTQYF
15 TRBJ1-3 TRBV10-1 . CASSEDRSSGNTIYF
14 TRBJ1-1 TRBV7-2 . CASSLFDRNTEAFF
17 TRBJ1-6 TRBV3-1/TRBV3-2 . CASSRLLDSAVYSPLHF
14 TRBJ2-5 TRBV6-5 . CASRALRGQETQYF
13 TRBJ2-3 TRBV6-5 . CASRRVGVDTQYF
12 TRBJ2-3 TRBV12-5 . CASSKGADTQYF
15 TRBJ1-5 TRBV5-8 TRBD1 CASSQTGSLSEPQHF
16 TRBJ2-3 TRBV5-5 TRBD2 CASSRGLAGGVDTQYF
14 TRBJ2-7 TRBV6-1 . CASSERQASYEQYF